The 10 T cell receptor beta chains presented below share a single source sample, sequenced in a study of T-cell memory formation after mild COVID-19. TCRdb reprocessed the 5' RACE reads with MiXCR, giving one entry per CDR3 protein. Of hundreds of thousands of distinct CDR3 sequences detected, around 21% appear once; the ten largest clones hold around an eighth. Sequenced sample: PBMCs or a T cell subset sorted from them (not recorded which). The receptor source for this set is an adult woman who had mild COVID-19 (a few samples of this study predate the infection). Cell type and time point are not known.

The chain employs TRBV7-2 and TRBJ2-1; 8 bases are a match to TRBD2. CDR3 length: 13 residues. The germline gives CDR1 SGHTA, CDR2 FQGNSA. Trimming took 11 bases from V and 10 from J; bases not matched to a gene: 13. The CDR3 DNA is TGTGCCTCCGGGCCGGGGGGGCCCGGGGAGCAGTTCTTC. Amino acid sequence: CASGPGGPGEQFF.

This clonotype occurred once. V and J are TRBV10-3 and TRBJ1-5; 7 bases are shared with TRBD1. Germline lookup yields CDR1 ENHRY and CDR2 SYGVKD. With V trimmed by 10 bases and J by 6 bases, 9 bases remained unmatched. The CDR3 runs 13 residues. The CDR3 sequence: CATNSGGTQPQHF. The CDR3 region has the DNA TGTGCCACTAATTCAGGGGGTACTCAGCCCCAGCATTTT.

The sample holds a few counts of this clonotype. V gene TRBV20-1 combines with J gene TRBJ2-7; D remains unclear. Trimming removed 6 bases at V and 0 bases at J, with 21 bases between. This CDR3 comprises 16 residues. Germline V CDR1 and CDR2: DFQATT, SNEGSKA (reference sequence). CDR3 sequence (DNA): TGCAGTGCAGGCCTAGGGATAACCGGTAGCTCCTACGAGCAGTACTTC. It yields the protein CSAGLGITGSSYEQYF.

This chain joins TRBV9 and TRBJ2-7; 9 nucleotides match TRBD2. Trimming cost V 10 bases and J 5 bases; bases outside gene matches: 10. In germline, CDR1 is SGDLS, CDR2 YYNGEE. This CDR3 region has 13 residues. The CDR3 here is CASSGLAVDEQYF. The CDR3 DNA follows: TGTGCCTCCTCGGGACTAGCTGTCGACGAGCAGTACTTC. Full variable domain (rest looked up from reference TRBV9 and TRBJ2-7): DSGVTQTPKHLITATGQRVTLRCSPRSGDLSVYWYQQSLDQGLQFLIQYYNGEERAKGNILERFSAQQFPDLHSELNLSSLELGDSALYFCASSGLAVDEQYFGPGTRLTVT.

This clonotype was counted between two and nine times. A junction end diverges from the germline sequence, so it may reflect a read error. The chain carries TRBV20-1 and TRBJ2-1; 10 bases match TRBD1. The CDR3 spans 11 residues. The germline V gene has CDR1 DFQATT and CDR2 SNEGSKA (reference sequence). CDR3 sequence (DNA): TGTTCTAGGGACAGGGGAAATGAGCAGTTCTTC. This translates into CSRDRGNEQFF.

The chain has TRBV24-1 and TRBJ1-2; D not certain. CDR3 length equals 16 residues. Trimming pared 5 bases from V and 2 bases from J, leaving 17 bases between. Germline V gene sequence: CDR1 KGHDR, CDR2 SFDVKD. The CDR3 nucleotides are TGTGCCACCAGTGCCGCATGGGGTGTCGGGAACTATGGCTACACCTTC. Its protein product is CATSAAWGVGNYGYTF.

CDR3 sequence reads: CSARNPGLDYEQYF. CDR3 nucleotides: TGCAGTGCTAGAAACCCAGGTTTAGACTACGAGCAGTACTTC. The rearrangement uses TRBV20-1 and TRBJ2-7, with no clear D. V was clipped by 2 bases and J by 3 bases, with 14 bases between them. This CDR3 has 14 amino acids. Looked up from germline, CDR1 is DFQATT and CDR2 is SNEGSKA (reference sequence).

This clonotype has more than one count but fewer than ten. The V and J genes are TRBV3-1 and TRBJ2-7; D is possibly TRBD2 (6 bases). CDR1 and CDR2 from the germline V gene are LGHDT and YNNKEL (reference sequence). The CDR3 consists of 15 residues. V was pared by 4 bases and J by 2 bases, with 15 bases between. This chain's CDR3 is CASSRRLVETYEQYF. The CDR3 DNA sequence: TGTGCCAGCAGCCGGAGACTAGTAGAGACCTACGAGCAGTACTTC.

The rearrangement joins TRBV7-9 to TRBJ1-1; TRBD1 might be the D (5 bases). The CDR3 runs 13 residues. CDR1 is SEHNR and CDR2 is FQNEAQ in the germline V gene (reference sequence). V lost 2 bases, J lost 8 bases, and 12 bases lay in between. The CDR3 DNA follows: TGTGCCAGCAGCTTAATAGGGGTTACGGAAGCTTTCTTT. Translation gives CASSLIGVTEAFF.

The chain couples TRBV9 to TRBJ1-2, with D possibly being TRBD1 (6 bases). There are 15 residues in the CDR3. Trimming took off 4 bases at V and 8 bases at J, with 21 bases between the two ends. CDR1 SGDLS and CDR2 YYNGEE come from the germline V gene. CDR3 residues: CASSPLVGNRVGYTF. CDR3 nucleotides: TGTGCCAGCAGCCCCCTTGTCGGGAACAGGGTGGGCTACACCTTC.